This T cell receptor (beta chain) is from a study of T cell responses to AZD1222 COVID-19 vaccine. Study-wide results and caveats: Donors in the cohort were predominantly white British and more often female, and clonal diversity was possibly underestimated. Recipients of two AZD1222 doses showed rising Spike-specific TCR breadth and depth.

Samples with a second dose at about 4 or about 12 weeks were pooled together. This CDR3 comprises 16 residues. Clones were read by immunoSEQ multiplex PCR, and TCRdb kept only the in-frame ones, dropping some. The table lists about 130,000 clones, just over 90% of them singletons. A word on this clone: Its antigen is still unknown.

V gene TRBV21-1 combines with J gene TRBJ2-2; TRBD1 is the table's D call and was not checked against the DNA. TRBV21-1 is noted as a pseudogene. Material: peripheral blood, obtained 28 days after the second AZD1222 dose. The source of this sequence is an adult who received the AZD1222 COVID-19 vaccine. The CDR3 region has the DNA TGTGCCAGCAGCACTCCGGGACACGCGAACACCGGGGAGCTGTTTTTT. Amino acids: CASSTPGHANTGELFF.